What follows describes a single T cell receptor beta chain. Its specificity is not known. Using immunoSEQ multiplex PCR, the repertoire was profiled, and TCRdb retains in-frame clones only, with some absent. Among 20,000 to 30,000 clones listed, around nine tenths were seen once. This specimen comes from a study of PD-L1 blockade in urothelial cancer. As for the study in general: Atezolizumab (1,200 mg intravenously every 3 weeks) began around 2014 for patients.

General observations from the study: In blood at 3 weeks, tumor-associated clones expanded more among patients with durable benefit.

Germline assignment: CDR1 SGHAT and CDR2 FQNNGV. V was clipped by 2 bases and J by 2 bases; unmatched bases: 8. The CDR3 is 18 residues long. This chain joins TRBV11-2 and TRBJ2-5; TRBD2 agrees at 13 bases. Material: PBMCs, obtained around atezolizumab (anti-PD-L1) treatment. The clonotype was recovered from a man over 45 with urothelial cancer. Here the CDR3 reads CASSLTGTSGVVQETQYF. CDR3 nucleotide sequence: TGTGCCAGCAGCTTAACCGGGACTAGCGGGGTCGTTCAAGAGACCCAGTACTTC.